This is a list of T cell receptor beta chains from one sample in a study of response to subunit inactivated influenza vaccine. TCRdb reprocessed the RT-PCR reads with MiXCR, giving one entry per CDR3 protein. The sample shows about 610,000 distinct CDR3 sequences, 14% of them seen only once. Sample: PBMCs from blood, taken 11 to 12 days after vaccination. The receptors originated from a man in his fifties or sixties who received an inactivated influenza vaccine. Both conserved end residues are part of each CDR3. Fields, in order: clone size, D gene, J gene, V gene, CDR3 protein, CDR3 DNA. D genes are given only for firm matches. Only some rows state a clone size, as once, few, many or a class for expanded clones.

few,-,TRBJ2-3,TRBV7-2,CASSPAQGAGGTQYF,TGTGCCAGCAGCCCGGCCCAGGGGGCGGGAGGTACGCAGTATTTT
few,-,TRBJ1-1,TRBV20-1,CSAAEDSSTEAFF,TGCAGTGCCGCCGAGGATTCCTCCACTGAAGCTTTCTTT
-,-,TRBJ2-7,TRBV7-2,CANSLAGTRAYEQYF,TGTGCCAACAGCTTAGCCGGGACAAGGGCCTACGAGCAGTACTTC
few,-,TRBJ2-6,TRBV10-3,CAIGRGSGANVLTF,TGTGCCATCGGCAGGGGATCTGGGGCCAACGTCCTGACTTTC
-,-,TRBJ2-5,TRBV6-2/TRBV6-3,CASRPPAGQETQYF,TGTGCCAGTCGCCCCCCAGCAGGCCAAGAGACCCAGTACTTC
few,TRBD1,TRBJ2-7,TRBV5-1,CASSKPGQGYEQYF,TGCGCCAGCAGCAAACCGGGACAGGGTTACGAGCAGTACTTC
-,-,TRBJ2-7,TRBV21-1,CASIRSGIGYEQYF,TGTGCCAGCATCAGGTCCGGGATAGGCTACGAGCAGTACTTC
few,-,TRBJ2-3,TRBV5-5,CASSLEATDTQYF,TGTGCCAGCAGCTTGGAGGCGACAGATACGCAGTATTTT
few,TRBD2,TRBJ2-2,TRBV7-8,CASRRLAGHTGELFF,TGTGCCAGCAGGCGACTAGCGGGCCACACCGGGGAGCTGTTTTTT
few,-,TRBJ2-6,TRBV11-1,CASSPGHPLASSGANVLTF,TGTGCCAGCAGCCCGGGGCACCCCCTTGCCTCCTCTGGGGCCAACGTCCTGACTTTC
few,-,TRBJ2-5,TRBV28,CASINHGGISSRETQYF,TGTGCCAGCATCAACCACGGAGGCATATCCTCGCGGGAGACCCAGTACTTC
few,-,TRBJ2-3,TRBV7-2,CASSLSGQTDTQYF,TGTGCCAGCAGCTTATCTGGCCAAACAGATACGCAGTATTTT
many,TRBD1,TRBJ1-5,TRBV29-1,CSVGEGQFNQPQHF,TGCAGCGTTGGGGAGGGACAGTTCAATCAGCCCCAGCATTTT
-,TRBD1,TRBJ2-3,TRBV9,CASSADRGPADTQYF,TGTGCCAGCAGCGCGGACAGGGGGCCAGCAGATACGCAGTATTTT
-,-,TRBJ1-3,TRBV10-3,CATTSGTGNTIYF,TGTGCCACCACCTCCGGGACTGGAAACACCATATATTTT
-,-,TRBJ2-7,TRBV6-2/TRBV6-3,CASSSPGLFSYEQYF,TGTGCCAGCAGTTCCCCGGGCCTATTCTCCTACGAGCAGTACTTC
few,TRBD2,TRBJ2-1,TRBV7-8,CASSSALTSGWRNEQFF,TGTGCCAGCAGCTCGGCCCTCACTAGCGGGTGGCGGAATGAGCAGTTCTTC
-,-,TRBJ2-7,TRBV7-2,CASSPLGGGTYEQYF,TGTGCCAGCAGCCCCTTGGGAGGGGGAACCTACGAGCAGTACTTC
-,-,TRBJ1-1,TRBV10-3,CASAGEMNTEAFF,TGTGCCAGCGCAGGGGAGATGAACACTGAAGCTTTCTTT
-,-,TRBJ1-5,TRBV5-1,CASSQLGIGDQPQHF,TGCGCCAGCAGCCAACTAGGGATTGGCGATCAGCCCCAGCATTTT
-,TRBD2,TRBJ2-1,TRBV4-3,CASSQVGGGASNEQFF,TGCGCCAGCAGCCAAGTGGGCGGGGGGGCCAGCAATGAGCAGTTCTTC
-,-,TRBJ1-1,TRBV2,CARSGPMNTEAFF,TGTGCCAGATCCGGGCCCATGAACACTGAAGCTTTCTTT
-,-,TRBJ2-7,TRBV13,CASSSGLAFYEQYF,TGTGCCAGCAGCTCGGGACTGGCGTTCTACGAGCAGTACTTC
-,-,TRBJ2-7,TRBV2,CASSTKGYEQYF,TGTGCCAGCAGTACCAAGGGCTACGAGCAGTACTTC
few,-,TRBJ2-3,TRBV7-2,CASSLVFGTTDTQYF,TGTGCCAGCAGCTTAGTGTTCGGAACCACAGATACGCAGTATTTT
-,-,TRBJ1-2,TRBV5-1,CASSLAGKEGYTF,TGCGCCAGCAGCTTGGCCGGGAAAGAAGGCTACACCTTC
-,TRBD2,TRBJ2-3,TRBV7-8,CASSPGTGTSGVSSTDTQYF,TGTGCCAGCAGCCCGGGGACCGGGACTAGCGGGGTCTCTAGCACAGATACGCAGTATTTT
-,TRBD1,TRBJ2-2,TRBV29-1,CSGGTGGAGELFF,TGCAGCGGCGGGACAGGGGGGGCCGGGGAGCTGTTTTTT
many,-,TRBJ2-7,TRBV28,CASSLPANYEQYF,TGTGCCAGCAGTTTACCCGCAAACTACGAGCAGTACTTC